This TCR beta chain was observed in a study of blood T cell dynamics during melanoma immunotherapy. Study at large: Standard first-line treatment here was pembrolizumab or nivolumab plus ipilimumab in metastatic melanoma.

V dropped 4 bases and J dropped 3 bases, with 9 bases sitting between them. Germline CDR1 reads LNHDA; CDR2 reads SQIVND (reference sequence). CDR3 length: 13 amino acids. This clone occurred a few times. The time point is: pre-treatment baseline. Produced via immunoSEQ multiplex PCR; TCRdb's table is partial and in-frame only. The sample carries around 13,000 clones, about 86% recorded once. The gene calls are TRBV19 and TRBJ1-2; TRBD1 is a possible D gene (5 bases). The input for sequencing was blood, taken from a patient treated with checkpoint blockade. This clonotype was sampled from a human donor with melanoma. CDR3 nucleotide sequence: TGTGCCAGTAGTACAACGGGACACTATGGCTACACCTTC. This gives the protein CASSTTGHYGYTF.